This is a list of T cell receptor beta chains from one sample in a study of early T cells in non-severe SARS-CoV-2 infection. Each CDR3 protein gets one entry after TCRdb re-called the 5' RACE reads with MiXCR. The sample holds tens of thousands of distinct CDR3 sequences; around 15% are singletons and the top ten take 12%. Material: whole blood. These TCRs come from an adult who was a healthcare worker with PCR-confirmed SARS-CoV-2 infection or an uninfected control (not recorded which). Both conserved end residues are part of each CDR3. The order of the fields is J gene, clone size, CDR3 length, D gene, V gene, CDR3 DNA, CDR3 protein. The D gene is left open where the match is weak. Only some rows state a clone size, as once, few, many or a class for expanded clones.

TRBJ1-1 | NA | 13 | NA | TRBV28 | TGTGCCAGCCACGGGACAAGGTCGTCTGAAGCTTTCTTT | CASHGTRSSEAFF
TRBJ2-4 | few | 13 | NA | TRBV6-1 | TGTGCCAGCAGCCGGAAACAGGAAGCCATTCAGTACTTC | CASSRKQEAIQYF
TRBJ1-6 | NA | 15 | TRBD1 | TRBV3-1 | TGTGCCAGCAGCTTAGGACAGGGACATAATTCACCCCTCCACTTT | CASSLGQGHNSPLHF
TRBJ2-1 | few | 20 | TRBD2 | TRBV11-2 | TGTGCCAGCAGCTTACCCGTCTTGGAGGGACTAGCAGTCTCCTACAATGAGCAGTTCTTC | CASSLPVLEGLAVSYNEQFF
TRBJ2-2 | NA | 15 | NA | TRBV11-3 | TGTGCCAGCAGCTCGAGGGACACCTACACCGGGGAGCTGTTTTTT | CASSSRDTYTGELFF
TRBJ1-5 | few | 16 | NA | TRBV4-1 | TGCGCCAGCAGCCAAGATGGAAGGGGTGTTAATCAGCCCCAGCATTTT | CASSQDGRGVNQPQHF
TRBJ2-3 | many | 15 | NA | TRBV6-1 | TGTGCCAGCACCGCTTGGGGGTTGGATGGGGATACGCAGTATTTT | CASTAWGLDGDTQYF
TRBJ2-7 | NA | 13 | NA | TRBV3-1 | TGTGCCAGCAGCCAGCCTGCGGCGTACGAGCAGTACTTC | CASSQPAAYEQYF
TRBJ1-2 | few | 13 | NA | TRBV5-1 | TGCGCCAGCAGCTTGGATACAGGCTATGGCTACACCTTC | CASSLDTGYGYTF
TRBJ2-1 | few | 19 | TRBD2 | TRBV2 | TGTGCCAGCAGTCGAGTTACTAGCGGGGGCGCGAGCTCCTACAATGAGCAGTTCTTC | CASSRVTSGGASSYNEQFF
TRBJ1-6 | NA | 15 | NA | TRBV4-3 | TGCGCCAGCAGCCAAGATCGGGCAGGGGAGTCACCCCTCCACTTT | CASSQDRAGESPLHF
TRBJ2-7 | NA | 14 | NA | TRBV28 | TGTGCCAGCAGTTCCCCGGACAGCTCCTACGAGCAGTACTTC | CASSSPDSSYEQYF
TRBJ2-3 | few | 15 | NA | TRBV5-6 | TGTGCCAGCAGCCAAGGTATATCAAGCACAGATACGCAGTATTTT | CASSQGISSTDTQYF
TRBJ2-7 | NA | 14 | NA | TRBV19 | TGTGCCAGTAGTATCAGACGGGATGCCGGCGAGCAGTACTTC | CASSIRRDAGEQYF
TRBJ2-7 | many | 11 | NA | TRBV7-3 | TGTGCCAGCAGCTTAGGGCGGGAGCAGTACTTC | CASSLGREQYF
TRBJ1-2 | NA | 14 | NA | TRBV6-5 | TGTGCCAGCAGTTCCCCGGGGGGCCACTATGGCTACACCTTC | CASSSPGGHYGYTF
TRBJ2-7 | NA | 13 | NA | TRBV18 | TGTGCCAGCTCACCACCGCCGGGGAACGAGCAGTACTTC | CASSPPPGNEQYF
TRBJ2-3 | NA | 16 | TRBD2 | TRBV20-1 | TGCAGTGCTAGGGTGCTGGGAGCGGGGGGAATAGATACGCAGTATTTT | CSARVLGAGGIDTQYF
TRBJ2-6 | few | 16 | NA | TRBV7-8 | TGTGCCAGCAGCTTATTAGGGAACTCTGGGGCCAACGTCCTGACTTTC | CASSLLGNSGANVLTF
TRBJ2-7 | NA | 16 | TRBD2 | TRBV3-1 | TGTGCCAGCAGCCAAGATAAGAGCGGGGGAAGCTACGAGCAGTACTTC | CASSQDKSGGSYEQYF
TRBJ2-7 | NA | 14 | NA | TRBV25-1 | TGTGCCAGCAGTGACCAGAGACCCTCTTACGAGCAGTACTTC | CASSDQRPSYEQYF
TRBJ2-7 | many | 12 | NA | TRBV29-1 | TGCAGCGTTGTGCTGGGAGCCTACGAGCAGTACTTC | CSVVLGAYEQYF
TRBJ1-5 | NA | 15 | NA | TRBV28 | TGTGCCACCTCCTCGGCGGGGGGGATCAATCAGCCCCAGCATTTT | CATSSAGGINQPQHF
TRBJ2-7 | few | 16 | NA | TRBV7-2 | TGTGCCAGCAGCTTAATGTCTCAGGGGTCTACCTACGAGCAGTACTTC | CASSLMSQGSTYEQYF
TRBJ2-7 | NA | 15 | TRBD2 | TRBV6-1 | TGTGCCAGCAGTGAAAGGTTCGGGAGGGCCTCCGAGCAGTACTTC | CASSERFGRASEQYF
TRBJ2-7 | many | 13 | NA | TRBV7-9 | TGTGCCAGCAGGGGAGGACAGAGCTACGAGCAGTACTTC | CASRGGQSYEQYF
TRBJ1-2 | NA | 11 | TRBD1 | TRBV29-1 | TGCAGCGTTCCAGGGGGTGGAGGCTACACCTTC | CSVPGGGGYTF
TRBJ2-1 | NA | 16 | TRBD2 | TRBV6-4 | TGTGCCAGCAGTGACTCGGGACTAGCGGGGGGCAATGAGCAGTTCTTC | CASSDSGLAGGNEQFF
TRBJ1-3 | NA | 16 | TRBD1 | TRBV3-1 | TGTGCCAGCAGCAAGAGACAGGGGAATACTGGAAACACCATATATTTT | CASSKRQGNTGNTIYF
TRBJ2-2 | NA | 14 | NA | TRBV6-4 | TGTGCCAGCAGCCGAGACAGTCACACCGGGGAGCTGTTTTTT | CASSRDSHTGELFF
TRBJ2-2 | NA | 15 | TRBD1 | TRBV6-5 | TGTGCCAGCAGCGCCCAGGGGGACAACACCGGGGAGCTGTTTTTT | CASSAQGDNTGELFF
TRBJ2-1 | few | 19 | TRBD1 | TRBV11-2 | TGTGCCAGCAGCTTAGATCGGGATAAAGGGACAGGGGGCATAAATGAGCAGTTCTTC | CASSLDRDKGTGGINEQFF
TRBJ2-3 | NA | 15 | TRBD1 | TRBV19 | TGTGCCAGTACCCCGACAGGGTTAAGCACAGATACGCAGTATTTT | CASTPTGLSTDTQYF
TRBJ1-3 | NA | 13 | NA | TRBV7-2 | TGTGCCAGCAGCTTGGACGGAGGAAACACCATATATTTT | CASSLDGGNTIYF
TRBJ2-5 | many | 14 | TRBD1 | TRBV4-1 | TGCGCCAGCAGCCAGGGGACAGGGCAAGAGACCCAGTACTTC | CASSQGTGQETQYF
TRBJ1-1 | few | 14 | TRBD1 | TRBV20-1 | TGCAGTGCTAGAGCAGGGACAGGGAACACTGAAGCTTTCTTT | CSARAGTGNTEAFF
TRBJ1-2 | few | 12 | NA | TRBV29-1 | TGCAGCGTCGACGTATATAACTATGGCTACACCTTC | CSVDVYNYGYTF
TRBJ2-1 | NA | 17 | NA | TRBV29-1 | TGCAGCGTTTCCGAGAGGAGGCATCCTGCCCCCTACAATGAGCAGTTCTTC | CSVSERRHPAPYNEQFF